This T cell receptor beta chain originates from a study of graft-versus-host responses after intestinal transplantation. The wider study: Multivisceral, liver-intestinal, or isolated intestinal transplants were given to recipients. Every recipient underwent anti-thymocyte globulin induction, then tacrolimus and steroids for roughly 3 years.

Generated by immunoSEQ multiplex PCR, the TCRdb table keeps only in-frame clones and is missing some. The sample contains around 50,000 clones, approximately 90% of which appear only once. The CDR3 runs to 15 residues. Trimming took 3 bases from V and 3 from J; bases not matched to a gene: 2. Looked up from germline, CDR1 is MGHRA and CDR2 is YSYEKL. Findings of the study overall: Individuals who had graft-donor T cell macrochimerism had allografts that showed high graft-versus-host to host-versus-graft clonal ratios. Recipient marrow held GvH clones, some first seen in ileum or blood.

In regard to this clone: Its antigen remains unidentified.

The V call is TRBV4-1, the J call TRBJ2-1; 10 nucleotides agree with TRBD2. The sequencing here drew on PBMCs, taken 26 days after transplant. The sequence was collected from a human patient who received an intestinal transplant, so some T cells may come from the graft donor. The CDR3 nucleotides read TGCGCCAGCAGCCACACTAGCGGGGACTACAATGAGCAGTTCTTC. It codes for CASSHTSGDYNEQFF.